This T cell receptor beta chain was sequenced for a study of shared clonotypes between healthy human individuals (dated by TCRdb to 2020 to 2022). Some background on the complete study: The cohort included three men and two women between 18 and 49 years of age. To increase sequencing depth and limit assay-specific biases, different laboratories used diverse techniques to prepare libraries and sequence TCR repertoires. To estimate repertoire size and how much clonotype sharing occurs between individuals, the study deeply sequenced the blood TCR repertoires of about five healthy adults. Leukapheresis yielded between about 0.94 and 10 billion PBMCs per donor. Per donor, three plates each were used for CD4 naive and CD4 memory, two for CD8 naive, and one for CD8 memory.

Using the deep immunoSEQ assay, TCR CDR3 regions were amplified from genomic DNA by multiplex PCR. Extracted genomic DNA from each cell subset was spread evenly across all wells of several immunoSEQ 96-well plates, with each plate serving as a replicate. Each replicate PCR for sorted subsets received about 0.2 ug genomic DNA, equal to roughly 30,000 T cell genomes. Purified libraries were measured with a Qubit 3.0 fluorometer, size-checked on a Bioanalyzer 2100, and measured again with the KAPA Library Quantification kit. A separate single-read 150-cycle Illumina NextSeq 550 flow cell was used to sequence each immunoSEQ 96-well plate. As for the original processing: Because the immunoSEQ output held only junctional sequences and lacked quality scores, the filtering could not match the filtering applied to full-length reads. Sequences were annotated with PyIR, a Python wrapper for IgBLAST v1.9, using IMGT germline references to assign V/J genes and CDR3. Any read was removed if the V/J assignment was weak (E-value above 1e-6), the CDR3 was missing, or the read contained stop codons, out-of-frame junctions, or ambiguous translated residues. V3J clonotypes were defined by identical inferred V gene, J gene, and CDR3 amino acid sequence. The percentage overlap between two repertoires was calculated by dividing the number of shared unique clonotypes by the size of the smaller repertoire. RTK rarefaction, the Chao1 estimator, and Recon v2.1 estimates of unobserved clonotypes were used to assess repertoire richness. OLGA was used to compute generation probabilities for all TCRbeta clonotypes that the gDNA method yielded from a handful of donors. The table was pulled from immuneACCESS by TCRdb, which kept in-frame rearrangements only. Such tables lose some clones; where checked, under half of the loss comes from unresolved V genes, and the rest has no known cause. The DNA gave D and trimming, while V, J and clone size come from that table. The sample table holds millions of clones, of which over 85% were seen once. The biggest ten clones account for 0.35% to 0.5% of the sample.

Beyond this particular receptor, the publication reports: Roughly 5% of naive CD4, approximately 3.7% of naive CD8, approximately 2.2% of memory CD4, and about 0.4% of memory CD8 clonotypes were shared across several donors. Compared with non-shared clonotypes, clonotypes shared by all four sorted-subset donors had higher generation probabilities. Sampling was restricted to blood, and TCR repertoires in tissues likely differ from the TCR repertoires found in blood. Even with the large sequencing depth, rarefaction of the sorted-subset datasets indicated that sequencing was incomplete. Estimated clonotype richness was generally larger for naive than for memory subsets. The small number of donors limited the genetic and exposure-history diversity represented. Pairwise subsampling indicated that sequencing depth was expected to affect the degree of clonotype sharing among donors.

On this clone itself: What this receptor recognizes is not known. Per-nucleotide qualities are absent, and no much larger clonotype sits a single base away.

CDR1 is given as KGHSH and CDR2 as LQKENI, both from the germline V gene. V ends up 4 bases short and J 3 bases short, with an unmatched junction base count of 7. From its cysteine to its phenylalanine, the CDR3 spans 15 amino acids. Only the CDR3 DNA stays, 45 bases, in frame from base 1. The donors were healthy, HIV-negative adults who had no recently reported acute infections or vaccinations. All donors were Caucasian adults living in Nashville, Tennessee, USA. CD4+ T cells were enriched by magnetic negative selection; naive cells were then positively selected on CD45RA, and the negative fraction formed the memory subset. Blood was obtained by leukapheresis, after which PBMCs were separated by Ficoll-Histopaque density gradient centrifugation and cryopreserved in liquid nitrogen vapor phase. Purity and quantity of every magnetically sorted T cell population were checked by analytical flow cytometry. From each sorted fraction, genomic DNA was isolated and quantified by UV absorbance on a Nanodrop 2000c.

Input material: naive CD4+ T cells from PBMCs. Sample cell subset or site, as interpreted from the label and publication: CD45RA+ positively selected. The receptor chain draws on TRBV18 and TRBJ2-7; 9 middle bases align to TRBD1. The receptor's source is a young man in good health. Some clones in this sample may be carry-over from other donors' samples. The CDR3 reads CASSLAGTGYYEQYF. The nucleotide sequence reads TGTGCCAGCTCACTAGCAGGGACAGGGTACTACGAGCAGTACTTC.